This T cell receptor (beta chain) was sequenced in a study of shared clonotypes between healthy human individuals. Study-wide background: The plates for each donor numbered three CD4 naive, three CD4 memory, two CD8 naive and one CD8 memory. Study-wide results and limits: Around 5% of naive CD4 clonotypes were common to several donors. Only blood samples were collected, and tissue repertoires likely differ.

This CDR3 comprises 15 residues. Trimming stripped 4 bases from V and 2 bases from J, with 15 bases between. Per germline, CDR1 SGHDT and CDR2 YYEEEE. All of the donors resided in Nashville, Tennessee, and each was a Caucasian adult. As concerns this clone: Its antigen remains unknown.

The repertoire was sequenced with immunoSEQ multiplex PCR; TCRdb's copy has only in-frame clones and lacks some. The repertoire has approximately 1.5 million clones, 95% to 99% of them found once; the top ten carry roughly 0.4%. V is TRBV5-6 and J is TRBJ2-5; D possibly matches TRBD1 or TRBD2 (5 bases each). This receptor was obtained from a man between 25 and 39 years old in good health. Sequencing was performed on naive CD4+ T cells sorted from blood. Noted subset: CD45RA+ positively selected. The CDR3 DNA follows: TGTGCCAGCAGCGGGACGGGACCACTACAAGAGACCCAGTACTTC. Protein sequence: CASSGTGPLQETQYF.